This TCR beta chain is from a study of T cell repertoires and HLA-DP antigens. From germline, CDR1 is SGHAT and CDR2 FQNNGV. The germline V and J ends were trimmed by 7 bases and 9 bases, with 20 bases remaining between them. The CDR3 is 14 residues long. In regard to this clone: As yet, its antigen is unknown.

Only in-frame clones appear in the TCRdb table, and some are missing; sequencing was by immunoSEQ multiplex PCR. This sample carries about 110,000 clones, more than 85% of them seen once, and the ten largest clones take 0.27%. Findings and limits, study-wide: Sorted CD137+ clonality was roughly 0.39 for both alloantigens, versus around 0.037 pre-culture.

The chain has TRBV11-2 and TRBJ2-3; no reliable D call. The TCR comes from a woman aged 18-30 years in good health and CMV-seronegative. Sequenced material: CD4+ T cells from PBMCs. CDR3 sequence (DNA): TGTGCCAGCACCCTCCCGGCTGGAGATGGGACGCAGTATTTT. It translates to CASTLPAGDGTQYF.